The present entry profiles one TCR beta chain with its context. This specimen belongs to a study of identifying expanded T cells in peripheral blood. Only in-frame clones appear in the TCRdb table, and some are missing; sequencing was by immunoSEQ multiplex PCR. The table shows fewer than 60,000 clones, with 82% occurring only once. The CDR3 contains 13 residues. With V trimmed by 7 bases and J by 1 base, 4 bases remained unmatched. Germline V CDR1 and CDR2: LNHDA, SQIVND (reference sequence). Sequenced: blood. The chain is built from TRBV19 and TRBJ2-7; 7 positions agree with TRBD1. This receptor was taken from a person aged 18 to 75 in good health. CDR3 sequence: CASTRQGSYEQYF. In nucleotides, the CDR3 is TGTGCCAGTACCCGACAGGGTTCCTACGAGCAGTACTTC.